Below are 9 T cell receptor beta chains sequenced from a single sample in a study of identical twins. TCRdb re-called the 5' RACE reads through MiXCR, storing one row per CDR3 protein. Here the sample spans hundreds of thousands of distinct CDR3 sequences, less than 7% being singletons. Sequenced material: naive T cells sorted from blood. The receptors originated from a man aged 18-30 years in good health.

The sample holds many counts of this clonotype. The chain is built from TRBV5-6 and TRBJ2-5; 9 nucleotides match TRBD2. CDR1 is SGHDT, CDR2 YYEEEE, per germline. V was pared by 2 bases and J by 5 bases, with 7 bases of the junction left unmatched. This CDR3 contains 15 residues. This chain's CDR3 is CASSFVAGVAETQYF. The CDR3 DNA reads TGTGCCAGCAGCTTCGTAGCGGGAGTGGCGGAGACCCAGTACTTC.

This clonotype was observed at least ten times. This chain connects TRBV10-3 to TRBJ2-2, with D hard to call. CDR3 length equals 14 residues. Germline CDR1 ENHRY, CDR2 SYGVKD. V was shortened by 0 bases and J by 4 bases, with 6 bases between the two germline ends. CDR3 bases: TGTGCCATCAGTGAGTCATATTTCACCGGGGAGCTGTTTTTT. Residues: CAISESYFTGELFF.

This clonotype was seen a few times. The chain employs TRBV30 and TRBJ1-2, with D possibly matching TRBD1 (5 bases). The CDR3 totals 14 residues. Trimming took 3 bases from V and 1 from J, leaving 12 bases between them. Germline CDR1 and CDR2: GTSNPN and SVGIG (reference sequence). This chain's CDR3 is CAWRPGLNNYGYTF. CDR3 sequence (DNA): TGTGCCTGGAGACCGGGACTAAATAACTATGGCTACACCTTC.

In DNA, the CDR3 is TGTGCCAGCAGCCAGGACCTTTCGGGCTACAATGAGCAGTTCTTC. Protein: CASSQDLSGYNEQFF. The chain employs TRBV3-1 and TRBJ2-1; the D is unclear. This CDR3 is 15 amino acids long. Trimming stripped 3 bases from V and 3 bases from J, with 12 bases between. Per the germline V gene, CDR1 is LGHDT and CDR2 is YNNKEL (reference sequence).

This clonotype was seen many times. V is TRBV6-1 and J is TRBJ2-5; 9 bases align to TRBD2. Germline V gene data show CDR1 as MNHNS and CDR2 as SASEGT. The J segment lost 5 bases and the V segment lost 6 bases, leaving 16 bases of the junction unmatched. The CDR3 spans 17 residues. The DNA of the CDR3 is TGTGCCAGCAGCTTCCGAGGTAGCGGGAGTTTGGGGGAGACCCAGTACTTC. Its translation is CASSFRGSGSLGETQYF.

This clonotype was detected many times. This sequence joins TRBV29-1 and TRBJ2-1; no firm D call. Germline V lookup: CDR1 SQVTM, CDR2 ANQGSEA. This CDR3 comprises 13 residues. V shed 1 base and J shed 5 bases, with 9 bases lying between them. The CDR3 loop is CSVEATGHNEQFF. The CDR3, as DNA: TGCAGCGTTGAAGCCACCGGCCACAATGAGCAGTTCTTC.

The CDR3 region is CASGQGGEAQYF. The CDR3 DNA reads TGTGCCAGCGGACAGGGTGGTGAGGCCCAGTACTTC. The rearrangement uses TRBV12-3 or TRBV12-4 and TRBJ2-5; 8 nucleotides match TRBD1. V shed 8 bases, J shed 9 bases, and the junction held 8 bases outside the gene matches. This CDR3 is built from 12 residues.

This clonotype has ten or more counts. V gene TRBV4-3 combines with J gene TRBJ2-3; D is possibly TRBD2 (5 bases). V was cut by 0 bases and J by 2 bases, with 6 bases left in between. The CDR3 is 14 amino acids. Per germline, CDR1 LGHNA and CDR2 YSLEER. The CDR3 DNA follows: TGCGCCAGCAGCCAAGAGGAGGCCACAGATACGCAGTATTTT. This translates into CASSQEEATDTQYF.

There are a few counts of this clonotype. This chain joins TRBV30 and TRBJ1-5; D is possibly TRBD1 (6 bases). Germline assignment: CDR1 GTSNPN and CDR2 SVGIG (reference sequence). The CDR3 is made up of 14 amino acids. Trimming cost V 0 bases and J 6 bases, with 12 bases left between them. The CDR3 DNA is TGTGCCTGGAGTGTAGCCAGGGGCGGTCAGCCCCAGCATTTT. It is translated as CAWSVARGGQPQHF.